One sample yielded the 2 T cell receptor beta chains listed below, sequenced in a study of cytomegalovirus exposure and HLA in healthy donors. This PCR relied on a set of 60 Vbeta primers and 13 Jbeta primers. The repertoire was sequenced with immunoSEQ multiplex PCR; TCRdb's copy has only in-frame clones and lacks some. This sample's clone table lists some 150,000 clones. The specimen was PBMCs. The receptors were gathered from a woman under 30 in good health and CMV-seropositive.

The chain joins TRBV19 to TRBJ1-1; D gene uncertain. Looked up from germline, CDR1 is LNHDA and CDR2 is SQIVND (reference sequence). Trimming removed 6 bases at V and 1 base at J, with 6 bases between. There are 12 residues in the CDR3. The CDR3 region is CASRKQNTEAFF. Written as DNA, the CDR3 is TGTGCCAGTAGAAAGCAGAACACTGAAGCTTTCTTT.

The gene calls are TRBV7-2 and TRBJ2-7, with TRBD2 matching over 8 bases. Germline V gene lookup returns CDR1 SGHTA and CDR2 FQGNSA. The CDR3 length is 16 residues. The V segment lost 7 bases and the J segment 0 bases; nucleotides outside the gene matches: 11. CDR3 sequence reads: CASNRLGGGSSYEQYF. In DNA, the CDR3 is TGTGCCAGCAACCGTTTGGGCGGGGGGTCCTCCTACGAGCAGTACTTC.